This entry is about one T cell receptor (beta chain). CDR1 is KGHSH, CDR2 LQKENI, per germline. Trimming removed 2 bases from V and 5 bases from J; junction bases left unmatched: 7. The length of the CDR3 is 15 residues. This sample was taken from a study of CD8 T cells in ankylosing spondylitis. It was by quantitative 5'-RACE with molecular barcodes that TCR beta libraries were made. TCRdb reprocessed the 5' RACE reads via MiXCR and lists one record per CDR3 protein. The data contain about 160,000 distinct CDR3 sequences, under 45% of them singletons. This sequence was found in a male donor with ankylosing spondylitis. Sequencing was performed on synovial fluid, either unsorted or a sorted T cell fraction (not recorded which). The chain employs TRBV18 and TRBJ2-5, with 8 positions matching TRBD2. CDR3 nucleotide sequence: TGTGCCAGCTCACCAACGGCTCCGGGGGGGGAGACCCAGTACTTC. Its protein product is CASSPTAPGGETQYF. Complete variable domain (other parts from reference TRBV18 and TRBJ2-5): NAGVMQNPRHLVRRRGQEARLRCSPMKGHSHVYWYRQLPEEGLKFMVYLQKENIIDESGMPKERFSAEFPKEGPSILRIQQVVRGDSAAYFCASSPTAPGGETQYFGPGTRLLVL.